One sample yielded the 27 T cell receptor beta chains listed below, sequenced in a study of blood T cell repertoires in COVID-19. Generated by immunoSEQ multiplex PCR, the TCRdb table keeps only in-frame clones and is missing some. The repertoire holds about 130,000 clones, with around 81% as singletons. The sample comprised peripheral blood. The receptors stem from a man between 60 and 75 years old with acute or convalescent COVID-19.

The chain employs TRBV24-1 and TRBJ2-5; 8 positions match TRBD1. The CDR3 covers 15 residues. Losses at the gene ends were 4 bases for V and 3 bases for J; bases not matched to a gene: 6. Germline CDR1 and CDR2: KGHDR and SFDVKD. CDR3 coding DNA: TGTGCCACCAGTGACCAACAGACAGGGGAAGAGACCCAGTACTTC. Its translation: CATSDQQTGEETQYF.

The J gene is TRBJ2-7, the V gene TRBV3-1 (or the pseudogene TRBV3-2), with TRBD2 as a possible D gene (5 bases). The CDR3 runs 13 residues. Trimming left V 1 base short and J 5 bases short, with 9 bases between. In germline, CDR1 is LGHDT, CDR2 YNNKEL (reference sequence). CDR3 amino acids: CASSQVGVHEQYF. The DNA for the CDR3 is TGTGCCAGCAGCCAAGTGGGAGTCCACGAGCAGTACTTC.

This clone has more than one count but fewer than ten. The CDR3, as DNA: TGTGCCAGCAGCGAGACAGGGTCACAGGGCTACACCTTC. Translated: CASSETGSQGYTF. V is TRBV9 and J is TRBJ1-2; 7 bases are shared with TRBD1. V trimming: 3 bases; J trimming: 8 bases; junction bases outside the gene matches: 7. Germline V gene data show CDR1 as SGDLS and CDR2 as YYNGEE. This CDR3 has 13 amino acids.

This clone has just a few counts. The CDR3 sequence: CASSSLAGRSTDTQYF. The CDR3 DNA follows: TGTGCCAGCAGTAGCCTAGCGGGAAGGAGCACAGATACGCAGTATTTT. This chain connects TRBV27 to TRBJ2-3, with 9 bases lining up with TRBD2. The germline CDR1 and CDR2 sequences are MNHEY and SMNVEV (reference sequence). The CDR3 contains 16 residues. The V gene end was trimmed by 5 bases and the J gene end by 0 bases; junction bases not matched to a gene: 6.

This chain uses TRBV25-1 with TRBJ2-7; 9 bases are a match to TRBD1. This CDR3 comprises 15 residues. Germline lookup yields CDR1 MGHDK and CDR2 SYGVNS. The junction had 10 bases not matched to a gene; V was cut back by 5 bases and J by 5 bases. The CDR3 bases are TGTGCCAGCAGTCACCGGGGACAGGGCGCTCACGAGCAGTACTTC. Residues: CASSHRGQGAHEQYF.

V usage is TRBV10-2 and J usage is TRBJ1-3; no clear D. Germline assignment: CDR1 WSHSY and CDR2 SAAADI. The CDR3 is 11 amino acids. Trimming left V 5 bases short and J 4 bases short, with 3 bases between. CDR3 DNA sequence: TGCGCCAGCAGTCCGGGAAACACCATATATTTT. Amino acid sequence: CASSPGNTIYF.

V usage is TRBV4-1 and J usage is TRBJ2-3; the D gene is possibly TRBD1 (5 bases). Per germline, CDR1 MGHRA and CDR2 YSYEKL. Trimming removed 1 base at V and 0 bases at J, with 17 bases between. The CDR3 is made up of 18 amino acids. The CDR3 is CASSQGPDSAASTDTQYF. CDR3 coding DNA: TGCGCCAGCAGCCAAGGTCCCGACAGCGCCGCTAGCACAGATACGCAGTATTTT.

The rearrangement uses TRBV19 and TRBJ2-7, with 13 positions matching TRBD2. Per the germline V gene, CDR1 is LNHDA and CDR2 is SQIVND (reference sequence). J lost 4 bases, V lost 1 base, and 4 bases had no gene match. The CDR3 spans 16 residues. DNA for the CDR3: TGTGCCAGTAGTATAGTGCCGGGACTAGCGGGGTACGAGCAGTACTTC. This sequence encodes CASSIVPGLAGYEQYF.

The rearrangement uses TRBV10-2 and TRBJ2-3, with D tentatively TRBD2 (5 bases). From germline, CDR1 is WSHSY and CDR2 SAAADI. The CDR3 is 12 amino acids. Trimming took off 9 bases at V and 6 bases at J, with 13 bases between the two ends. CDR3 coding DNA: TGCGCCAGTACTGGGAGAGGGGATACGCAGTATTTT. Translation gives CASTGRGDTQYF.

The chain has TRBV30 and TRBJ2-2; possibly TRBD2 for D (7 bases). CDR1 GTSNPN and CDR2 SVGIG come from the germline V gene (reference sequence). V was cut by 2 bases and J by 5 bases, with 15 bases left in between. The CDR3 is made up of 15 amino acids. The CDR3 protein is CAWSRGGGATGELFF. The CDR3 nucleotides read TGTGCCTGGAGTAGGGGGGGAGGCGCGACCGGGGAGCTGTTTTTT.

The chain has TRBV6-5 and TRBJ1-1, with D perhaps matching TRBD1 (5 bases). Trimming stripped 8 bases from V and 4 bases from J, with 17 bases between. This CDR3 spans 14 amino acids. Germline V gene data show CDR1 as MNHEY and CDR2 as SVGAGI. For the CDR3, the DNA is TGTGCCAGCGAGGACGGGGGTTGGGGCACTGAAGCTTTCTTT. It encodes CASEDGGWGTEAFF.

Remarks on this clone: The junction and the germline gene differ at one end; a read error may be behind it. This rearrangement joins TRBV11-2 to TRBJ2-1, with a possible D match to TRBD2 (5 bases). This CDR3 is built from 13 residues. Germline CDR1 is SGHAT and CDR2 is FQNNGV. Written as DNA, the CDR3 is TGTGCCAGCAGCATAGAATCGGGGAACCGTCGGTTCTTC. Amino acids: CASSIESGNRRFF. Full variable domain (missing parts from reference TRBV11-2 and TRBJ2-1): EAGVAQSPRYKIIEKRQSVAFWCNPISGHATLYWYQQILGQGPKLLIQFQNNGVVDDSQLPKDRFSAERLKGVDSTLKIQPAKLEDSAVYLCASSIESGNRRFFGPGTRLTVL.

The chain links TRBV7-2 to TRBJ2-7; 7 bases align to TRBD1. The CDR3 is 15 residues long. Germline trimming cut 4 bases from V and 4 bases from J; bases unmatched to any gene: 10. Germline lookup yields CDR1 SGHTA and CDR2 FQGNSA. The CDR3 here is CASSSDRASIYEQYF. The DNA for the CDR3 is TGTGCCAGCAGCTCAGACAGGGCGTCTATTTACGAGCAGTACTTC. Combining the CDR3 with reference TRBV7-2 and TRBJ2-7 gives the whole variable domain GAGVSQSPSNKVTEKGKDVELRCDPISGHTALYWYRQSLGQGLEFLIYFQGNSAPDKSGLPSDRFSAERTGGSVSTLTIQRTQQEDSAVYLCASSSDRASIYEQYFGPGTRLTVT.

V gene TRBV5-1 combines with J gene TRBJ1-1; weak D call: TRBD1 (5 bases). The V end was cut by 0 bases, the J end by 4 bases, with 13 bases between. The CDR3 consists of 15 residues. CDR1 is SGHRS and CDR2 is YFSETQ in the germline V gene. The CDR3 coding sequence is TGCGCCAGCAGCTTGGGGCAGGGATTTGGCACTGAAGCTTTCTTT. Its translation: CASSLGQGFGTEAFF.

This clone has a handful of counts. The chain couples TRBV28 to TRBJ1-5; D might be TRBD1 (6 bases). Trimming cost V 4 bases and J 7 bases, with 14 bases left between them. Per germline, CDR1 MDHEN and CDR2 SYDVKM. This CDR3 comprises 14 residues. CDR3 protein: CASSSRGGGQPQHF. The CDR3 DNA sequence: TGTGCCAGCAGTTCTCGAGGGGGTGGCCAGCCCCAGCATTTT.

The V and J genes are TRBV6-5 and TRBJ2-7; 7 bases map to TRBD1. This CDR3 has 13 amino acids. Germline CDR1 reads MNHEY; CDR2 reads SVGAGI. The trim removed 5 bases at V and 3 bases at J, leaving 4 bases unmatched. CDR3 residues: CASSLNRGYEQYF. For the CDR3, the DNA is TGTGCCAGCAGTCTCAACAGGGGCTACGAGCAGTACTTC.

This clone occurred a few times. This sequence joins TRBV27 and TRBJ1-6; D remains unclear. CDR3 size: 13 residues. Germline V gives CDR1 MNHEY, CDR2 SMNVEV (reference sequence). V lost 5 bases, J lost 4 bases, and 6 bases lay in between. CDR3 DNA: TGTGCCAGCAGTCTCCTATATAATTCACCCCTCCACTTT. Protein product: CASSLLYNSPLHF.

This clone was observed once. This chain links TRBV9 with TRBJ2-1; TRBD2 agrees at 8 bases. Germline trimming cut 4 bases from V and 5 bases from J; bases unmatched to any gene: 5. This CDR3 is built from 14 residues. CDR1 is SGDLS, CDR2 YYNGEE, per germline. CDR3 in DNA: TGTGCCAGCAGCTACATAGCGGGACACAATGAGCAGTTCTTC. It translates to CASSYIAGHNEQFF.

The chain recombines TRBV19 with TRBJ1-2, with a possible D match to TRBD1 (6 bases). CDR1 LNHDA and CDR2 SQIVND come from the germline V gene (reference sequence). This CDR3 contains 13 residues. Trimming pared 6 bases from V and 7 bases from J, leaving 15 bases between. CDR3 coding DNA: TGTGCCAGTAGCCCAAGCGGGGGCTCTGGCTACACCTTC. Protein sequence: CASSPSGGSGYTF.

The chain recombines TRBV18 with TRBJ2-2; D is perhaps TRBD2 (5 bases). Looked up from germline, CDR1 is KGHSH and CDR2 is LQKENI. The ends were cut back, 5 bases at V and 0 bases at J, with 13 bases in the middle. The CDR3 is made up of 16 amino acids. CDR3: CASSTGLFANTGELFF. The CDR3 nucleotides are TGTGCCAGCTCAACTGGACTGTTCGCGAACACCGGGGAGCTGTTTTTT. Drawing the rest from reference TRBV18 and TRBJ2-2, the complete variable domain is NAGVMQNPRHLVRRRGQEARLRCSPMKGHSHVYWYRQLPEEGLKFMVYLQKENIIDESGMPKERFSAEFPKEGPSILRIQQVVRGDSAAYFCASSTGLFANTGELFFGEGSRLTVL.

The J gene is TRBJ1-6, the V gene TRBV30; TRBD1 aligns across 8 bases. Germline values: CDR1 GTSNPN, CDR2 SVGIG (reference sequence). CDR3 length: 16 amino acids. The ends lost 2 bases at V and 0 bases at J; junction bases unmatched: 3. The CDR3 sequence: CAWSRTGSSYNSPLHF. The CDR3 nucleotides are TGTGCCTGGAGTCGGACAGGGAGCTCCTATAATTCACCCCTCCACTTT.

The chain couples TRBV19 to TRBJ2-1; possible D gene TRBD2, 6 bases. The V end was cut by 6 bases, the J end by 0 bases, with 9 bases between. Germline V gene lookup returns CDR1 LNHDA and CDR2 SQIVND (reference sequence). The CDR3 extends over 14 amino acids. The chain's CDR3 is CASRDGSSYNEQFF. CDR3 bases: TGTGCCAGTAGGGACGGGAGCTCCTACAATGAGCAGTTCTTC.

The rearrangement uses TRBV30 and TRBJ2-3, with 13 nucleotides matching TRBD2. Germline lookup yields CDR1 GTSNPN and CDR2 SVGIG (reference sequence). CDR3 length: 17 amino acids. J was trimmed by 3 bases and V by 2 bases; bases with no gene match: 8. The CDR3 is CAWSRGLAGAKTDTQYF. CDR3 nucleotide sequence: TGTGCCTGGAGTCGTGGACTAGCGGGAGCGAAGACAGATACGCAGTATTTT.

The chain uses TRBV7-2 and TRBJ1-3, with a possible D match to TRBD1 (6 bases). This CDR3 has 15 residues. V was shortened by 5 bases and J by 0 bases, with 11 bases between the two germline ends. Germline V gene data show CDR1 as SGHTA and CDR2 as FQGNSA. The CDR3 DNA is TGTGCCAGCAGCAGACAGGTCCTCTCTGGAAACACCATATATTTT. It codes for CASSRQVLSGNTIYF.

Only a few counts were recorded for this clone. The chain carries TRBV12-3 or TRBV12-4 and TRBJ1-1, with a weak D call TRBD1 (5 bases). Trimming cost V 3 bases and J 0 bases, with 5 bases left between them. The CDR3 has 13 residues. CDR3 region: CASSLGLNTEAFF. For the CDR3, the DNA is TGTGCCAGCAGTTTGGGGCTGAACACTGAAGCTTTCTTT.

The V and J genes are TRBV28 and TRBJ2-2, with D possibly TRBD2 on 5 matching bases. The germline CDR1 and CDR2 sequences are MDHEN and SYDVKM. V lost 4 bases and J lost 6, with 21 bases in between. There are 17 residues in the CDR3. The CDR3: CASSSIIAPGFAGELFF. CDR3 in DNA: TGTGCCAGCAGTTCCATCATAGCGCCCGGATTTGCCGGGGAGCTGTTTTTT.

The genes are TRBV30 and TRBJ1-1, with 8 bases lining up with TRBD1. Trimming cost V 2 bases and J 3 bases; bases outside gene matches: 8. CDR1 and CDR2 from the germline V gene are GTSNPN and SVGIG (reference sequence). The CDR3 has 15 amino acids. The CDR3 loop reads CAWSWAGGTDTEAFF. Written as DNA, the CDR3 is TGTGCCTGGAGTTGGGCAGGGGGCACGGACACTGAAGCTTTCTTT.